One sample yielded the 25 T cell receptor beta chains listed below, sequenced in a study of T cells in Graves' hyperthyroidism and ophthalmopathy. RNA transcripts gave rise to amplified TCR beta CDR3 regions. First-round RT-PCR targeting the TCR CDR3 was performed with the HTBI primer set. Using its own MiXCR run on the multiplex PCR reads, TCRdb lists one record per CDR3 protein. The repertoire holds 500,000 to 650,000 distinct CDR3 sequences, with about 15% as singletons. Sample: blood. The receptors come from a woman in her forties with Graves' hyperthyroidism.

This clonotype was seen repeatedly, ten times or more. V gene TRBV28 combines with J gene TRBJ1-2, with D maybe TRBD1 (6 bases). Trimming removed 2 bases at V and 8 bases at J, with 9 bases between. CDR1 is MDHEN and CDR2 is SYDVKM in the germline V gene. This CDR3 is 12 amino acids long. The CDR3 spells CASSLPGDGYTF. CDR3 coding DNA: TGTGCCAGCAGTTTACCAGGGGACGGCTACACCTTC.

This sequence joins TRBV3-1 and TRBJ2-2; 10 bases line up with TRBD2. There are 15 residues in the CDR3. Germline V lookup: CDR1 LGHDT, CDR2 YNNKEL (reference sequence). The V and J ends lost 5 bases and 4 bases, in that order; junction bases with no gene match: 4. The CDR3 bases are TGTGCCAGCAGCTTAGCGGGAGGAGGCACCGGGGAGCTGTTTTTT. It specifies CASSLAGGGTGELFF.

V is TRBV7-2 and J is TRBJ1-6; D is undetermined. The CDR3 is 16 residues long. The germline CDR1 and CDR2 sequences are SGHTA and FQGNSA. V lost 1 base to trimming and J lost 7 bases, with 14 bases between them. The CDR3 nucleotides are TGTGCCAGCAGCTTAGAAGCCCCGGGTTTCAATTCACCCCTCCACTTT. It specifies CASSLEAPGFNSPLHF.

This clonotype turned up a few times. The rearrangement joins TRBV13 to TRBJ2-7; no clear D gene. The CDR3 is 15 residues long. Germline V gene data show CDR1 as PRHDT and CDR2 as FYEKMQ (reference sequence). V was shortened by 5 bases and J by 4 bases, with 18 bases between the two germline ends. In DNA form, the CDR3 reads TGTGCCAGCAGCCTCTCAGGCGTTTTGGGATACGAGCAGTACTTC. Translating gives CASSLSGVLGYEQYF.

Ten or more counts support this clonotype. CDR3 residues: CSARDFQGSIDEQYF. Here the CDR3 DNA reads TGCAGTGCTAGAGATTTTCAGGGGTCAATCGACGAGCAGTACTTC. This chain links TRBV20-1 with TRBJ2-7; a possible D gene is TRBD1 (6 bases). Trimming took 0 bases from V and 5 from J, leaving 17 bases between them. Germline loops: CDR1 DFQATT, CDR2 SNEGSKA (reference sequence). CDR3 length: 15 residues.

This clonotype was recorded many times. The chain employs TRBV28 and TRBJ2-7; D possibly corresponds to TRBD2 (6 bases). Trimming stripped 3 bases from V and 3 bases from J, with 18 bases between. CDR1 is MDHEN and CDR2 is SYDVKM in the germline V gene. This CDR3 has 16 residues. The DNA of the CDR3 is TGTGCCAGCAGTTTTGGGGAACGGGGGACGGGCTACGAGCAGTACTTC. It translates to CASSFGERGTGYEQYF.

A few counts support this clonotype. V gene TRBV4-1 combines with J gene TRBJ2-2; the match to TRBD2 covers 11 bases. The CDR3 contains 20 residues. Germline V gene data show CDR1 as MGHRA and CDR2 as YSYEKL. The V gene end was trimmed by 4 bases and the J gene end by 5 bases; junction bases not matched to a gene: 18. CDR3: CASSPNFGTSGRLRTGELFF. Written as DNA, the CDR3 is TGCGCCAGCAGCCCCAATTTTGGCACTAGCGGGAGACTTAGAACCGGGGAGCTGTTTTTT.

J is TRBJ1-2 and V is TRBV12-3 or TRBV12-4; unclear D gene. The CDR3 has 14 residues. The germline V and J ends were trimmed by 6 bases and 1 base, with 12 bases remaining between them. The CDR3 region is CASSGRPNNYGYTF. In DNA, the CDR3 is TGTGCCAGCAGCGGACGGCCGAATAACTATGGCTACACCTTC.

V is TRBV5-1 and J is TRBJ1-1; D is unresolved. Germline values: CDR1 SGHRS, CDR2 YFSETQ. Trimming removed 2 bases at V and 5 bases at J, with 13 bases between. The CDR3 has 14 amino acids. CDR3 DNA: TGCGCCAGCAGCTTTCAATTCGGAGGGACTGAAGCTTTCTTT. Its protein is CASSFQFGGTEAFF.

A remark on this clonotype: This may be a read error: a much more frequent sequence differs by one nucleotide. The rearrangement joins TRBV6-1 to TRBJ1-6; D is uncertain. Germline-derived CDR1 and CDR2 are MNHNS and SASEGT. The CDR3 is made up of 15 amino acids. Trimming took off 7 bases at V and 0 bases at J, with 10 bases between the two ends. The CDR3 reads CASNGGSSYNSPLHF. The CDR3 DNA reads TGTGCCAGCAACGGCGGGAGCTCCTATAATTCACCCCTCCACTTT.

This clonotype appeared a few times. The chain joins TRBV5-1 to TRBJ2-1, with a tentative D call TRBD2 (6 bases). Germline values: CDR1 SGHRS, CDR2 YFSETQ. The germline V and J ends were trimmed by 4 bases and 15 bases, with 23 bases remaining between them. This CDR3 contains 14 residues. Here the CDR3 reads CASSMADSRRGRFF. The DNA for the CDR3 is TGCGCCAGCAGCATGGCAGATAGCCGGAGGGGCCGGTTCTTC.

This clonotype has ten or more counts. This chain uses TRBV29-1 with TRBJ2-1; 7 bases fit TRBD2. The germline CDR1 and CDR2 sequences are SQVTM and ANQGSEA. V was pared by 7 bases and J by 0 bases, with 3 bases of the junction left unmatched. The CDR3 runs 13 residues. DNA of the CDR3: TGCAGCGGAATAGCGGGCTCCTACAATGAGCAGTTCTTC. Amino acid sequence: CSGIAGSYNEQFF.

In DNA form, the CDR3 reads TGTGCTAGTGGTTTGGGGACAGTCCCCTTCTACGAGCAGTACTTC. Its translation is CASGLGTVPFYEQYF. The rearrangement joins TRBV12-5 to TRBJ2-7, with D possibly TRBD1 on 6 matching bases. CDR3 size: 15 residues. Germline lookup yields CDR1 LGHNT and CDR2 FRNRAP. The V gene lost 1 base and the J gene lost 3 bases, with 13 bases spanning the gap.

This clonotype has a single count. A much larger clone lies a single base off, so this may be a read error. V and J are TRBV10-1 and TRBJ2-1; the match to TRBD2 covers 7 bases. The J call could be wrong; TRBJ2-7 is a better fit for the DNA end. The germline V gene encodes CDR1 WNHNN and CDR2 SYGVQD (reference sequence). The CDR3 consists of 16 residues. Here the CDR3 DNA reads TGCGCCAGCAGTGAGGTTCGAGCGGGGCTCTACAATGAGCAGTACTTC. It yields the protein CASSEVRAGLYNEQYF.

This clonotype was found many times. The chain carries TRBV28 and TRBJ2-1; TRBD2 agrees at 11 bases. The CDR3 has 17 amino acids. The V gene's germline CDR1 is MDHEN and CDR2 SYDVKM. V lost 5 bases to trimming and J lost 2 bases; unmatched junction nucleotides: 8. For the CDR3, the DNA is TGTGCCAGCAGTCCTTTGTCACTAGCGGGAGCCTACAATGAGCAGTTCTTC. Translation: CASSPLSLAGAYNEQFF. The variable domain in full, with the rest retrieved from reference TRBV28 and TRBJ2-1, is DVKVTQSSRYLVKRTGEKVFLECVQDMDHENMFWYRQDPGLGLRLIYFSYDVKMKEKGDIPEGYSVSREKKERFSLILESASTNQTSMYLCASSPLSLAGAYNEQFFGPGTRLTVL.

The CDR3 loop is CASSSSGRGGNEQFF. CDR3 DNA: TGTGCCAGCAGCTCTTCAGGGAGGGGGGGCAATGAGCAGTTCTTC. V is TRBV7-2 and J is TRBJ2-1; D perhaps matches TRBD2 (7 bases). The CDR3 is 15 amino acids. V lost 4 bases and J lost 6, with 16 bases in between. The V gene's germline CDR1 is SGHTA and CDR2 FQGNSA.

This clonotype was found a few times. The chain combines TRBV5-4 with TRBJ2-7; 14 bases are a match to TRBD2. CDR1 is SGHNT and CDR2 is YYREEE in the germline V gene (reference sequence). The V segment lost 2 bases and the J segment 6 bases; nucleotides outside the gene matches: 7. The CDR3 sequence is 16 residues long. The CDR3 region has the DNA TGTGCCAGCAGCTTCCCTGGACTAGCGGGAGGTCTCGAGCAGTACTTC. This translates into CASSFPGLAGGLEQYF.

This clonotype was recorded at least ten times. The chain employs TRBV28 and TRBJ2-2; no reliable D call. The CDR3 totals 11 residues. The V end was cut by 7 bases, the J end by 5 bases, with 5 bases between. Germline V gene lookup returns CDR1 MDHEN and CDR2 SYDVKM. The CDR3 loop is CASKSTGELFF. For the CDR3, the DNA is TGTGCCAGCAAGAGTACCGGGGAGCTGTTTTTT. Full variable domain (remainder filled in from reference TRBV28 and TRBJ2-2): DVKVTQSSRYLVKRTGEKVFLECVQDMDHENMFWYRQDPGLGLRLIYFSYDVKMKEKGDIPEGYSVSREKKERFSLILESASTNQTSMYLCASKSTGELFFGEGSRLTVL.

This clonotype was counted ten times or more. Here the CDR3 reads CASSELGNSGANVLTF. In nucleotides, the CDR3 is TGTGCCAGCAGTGAATTGGGGAACTCTGGGGCCAACGTCCTGACTTTC. The J gene is TRBJ2-6, the V gene TRBV2; D remains ambiguous. Germline CDR1 SNHLY, CDR2 FYNNEI. The V gene lost 2 bases and the J gene lost 0 bases, with 8 bases spanning the gap. The CDR3 length is 16 residues.

Points on this clonotype: Because it lacks the conserved phenylalanine or tryptophan at the end, this CDR3 is likely a read error. The chain recombines TRBV2 with TRBJ2-2; D unclear. Germline-derived CDR1 and CDR2 are SNHLY and FYNNEI. CDR3 length: 11 residues. The germline V and J ends were trimmed by 7 bases and 5 bases, with 5 bases remaining between them. In DNA, the CDR3 is TGTGCCAGCATCTTAACCGGGGAGCTGTTTCTT. Translation gives CASILTGELFL.

This clonotype was counted ten times or more. This sequence joins TRBV20-1 and TRBJ2-5; D unresolved. Germline V gene lookup returns CDR1 DFQATT and CDR2 SNEGSKA (reference sequence). The CDR3 is 14 amino acids. The V and J ends lost 3 bases and 0 bases respectively, with 11 bases between them. CDR3 coding DNA: TGCAGTGCTAGGGACCCCGTGAACCAAGAGACCCAGTACTTC. This encodes CSARDPVNQETQYF.

In its sample, this clonotype was seen a few times. In DNA form, the CDR3 reads TGTGCCAGTAGTATCTCCAGGGATGGCTACACCTTC. As protein: CASSISRDGYTF. This sequence joins TRBV19 and TRBJ1-2; D is possibly TRBD1 (5 bases). V lost 3 bases, J lost 6 bases, and 8 bases lay in between. The CDR3 runs 12 residues. Looked up from germline, CDR1 is LNHDA and CDR2 is SQIVND (reference sequence).

This clonotype came up many times. This chain uses TRBV27 with TRBJ2-5; 7 nucleotides agree with TRBD2. With 8 bases clipped from V and 5 bases from J, the junction kept 11 bases outside the gene matches. Germline V gene data show CDR1 as MNHEY and CDR2 as SMNVEV (reference sequence). The CDR3 consists of 14 residues. CDR3 residues: CASCERGLGETQYF. For the CDR3, the DNA is TGTGCCAGCTGCGAGCGGGGCCTCGGGGAGACCCAGTACTTC.

This clonotype was counted a few times. J is TRBJ2-7 and V is TRBV3-1, with a weak D call TRBD1 (6 bases). Trimming stripped 1 base from V and 4 bases from J, with 11 bases between. CDR3 length equals 14 residues. Germline-derived CDR1 and CDR2 are LGHDT and YNNKEL (reference sequence). The DNA of the CDR3 is TGTGCCAGCAGCCAAGCCGGACAGACTTACGAGCAGTACTTC. Amino acid sequence: CASSQAGQTYEQYF.

The table lists this clonotype with many counts. The rearrangement joins TRBV28 to TRBJ2-2; 9 nucleotides agree with TRBD2. This CDR3 has 15 residues. Losses at the gene ends were 8 bases for V and 5 bases for J; bases not matched to a gene: 9. CDR1 and CDR2 from the germline V gene are MDHEN and SYDVKM. The DNA of the CDR3 is TGTGCCAGCGTCGGTAGCGGGAGCGGGACCGGGGAGCTGTTTTTT. This codes for CASVGSGSGTGELFF.